This T cell receptor beta chain was captured by sequencing in a study of OX40 agonist ivuxolimab in advanced cancers. Study context: It was permissible to have had prior anti-PD-1, anti-PD-L1 or anti-CTLA-4 therapy, and around 41% had some. Three patients got partial responses; one had hepatocellular carcinoma and two had cutaneous melanoma.

Study-wide findings and caveats: In general, CD8+ T cells held more expanded clones than CD4+ did, on average. At 0.1 to 3.0 mg/kg and by week 6, CD4+ and CD8+ T cells in the blood had expanded clonally.

Repertoires were generated with immunoSEQ multiplex PCR, while TCRdb's copy carries only in-frame clones and drops some. The data hold tens of thousands of clones, with roughly four fifths observed a single time. Concerning this clone: Its antigen is undetermined.

Trimming left V 1 base short and J 10 bases short, with 13 bases between. This CDR3 is 13 amino acids long. Per germline, CDR1 SGHTA and CDR2 FQGNSA. The specimen was CD4+ or CD8+ T cells sorted from blood, collected in a trial of the OX40 agonist ivuxolimab. The chain uses TRBV7-2 and TRBJ1-2, with D uncertain. This receptor was obtained from an adult with an advanced solid tumor such as melanoma, head and neck, liver or kidney cancer. CDR3 residues: CASSLGLERDYTF. The CDR3 nucleotides read TGTGCCAGCAGCTTAGGGTTGGAAAGGGACTACACCTTC.